The 20 T cell receptor beta chains listed next were all sequenced from one sample in a study of blood T cell repertoires in COVID-19. The protocol was immunoSEQ multiplex PCR, while the TCRdb copy is restricted to in-frame clones and leaves out a portion. The sample lists roughly 150,000 clones; almost 85% were seen once. Material for sequencing was peripheral blood. Receptors originate from a woman aged 80 or over with COVID-19, enrolled during active disease.

This chain uses TRBV9 with TRBJ1-5, with 9 nucleotides matching TRBD1. Germline CDR1 SGDLS, CDR2 YYNGEE. Trimming removed 3 bases from V and 0 bases from J; junction bases left unmatched: 7. CDR3 length: 17 residues. CDR3 region: CASSAGQGFYSNQPQHF. The CDR3 DNA reads as TGTGCCAGCAGCGCGGGACAGGGATTCTATAGCAATCAGCCCCAGCATTTT.

The chain carries TRBV15 and TRBJ2-3; TRBD2 might be the D (7 bases). Germline CDR1 reads LNHNV; CDR2 reads YYDKDF (reference sequence). V was pared by 5 bases and J by 6 bases, with 21 bases between. The length of the CDR3 is 16 residues. CDR3 sequence: CATSQQGRELWDTQYF. The CDR3 DNA sequence: TGTGCCACCAGCCAGCAGGGGCGGGAGCTTTGGGATACGCAGTATTTT.

V is TRBV18 and J is TRBJ1-5, with TRBD1 matching over 10 bases. V gave up 6 bases and J gave up 2 bases; unmatched junction bases: 10. This CDR3 is 17 amino acids long. Germline V lookup: CDR1 KGHSH, CDR2 LQKENI. CDR3 amino acids: CASSRDRGGYGNQPQHF. CDR3 coding DNA: TGTGCCAGCTCTCGGGACAGGGGAGGTTACGGCAATCAGCCCCAGCATTTT.

The V gene is TRBV7-9, the J gene TRBJ1-1, with 8 bases identical to TRBD1. With 6 bases clipped from V and 0 bases from J, the junction kept 0 bases outside the gene matches. This CDR3 spans 13 amino acids. CDR1 SEHNR and CDR2 FQNEAQ come from the germline V gene (reference sequence). The CDR3 is CASRDRVNTEAFF. The CDR3 region has the DNA TGTGCCAGCAGGGACAGGGTGAACACTGAAGCTTTCTTT.

This chain connects TRBV29-1 to TRBJ1-1; TRBD1 matches 7 bases. This CDR3 region has 13 residues. The V gene's germline CDR1 is SQVTM and CDR2 ANQGSEA. J gave up 1 base and V 7 bases, and 6 bases lay outside the gene matches. CDR3 residues: CSGLRTGNTEAFF. The CDR3 DNA reads TGCAGCGGCCTGAGGACAGGGAACACTGAAGCTTTCTTT.

This clone was counted a single time. This chain uses TRBV4-1 with TRBJ1-2; 9 bases fit TRBD1. The V segment lost 1 base and the J segment 0 bases; nucleotides outside the gene matches: 3. The CDR3 runs to 16 residues. The germline CDR1 and CDR2 sequences are MGHRA and YSYEKL. CDR3 DNA sequence: TGCGCCAGCAGCCAAGGACAGGGGGAACCTAACTATGGCTACACCTTC. Encoded protein: CASSQGQGEPNYGYTF.

The V and J genes are TRBV6-5 and TRBJ2-7; TRBD2 agrees at 7 bases. V lost 4 bases, J lost 1 base, and 7 bases stayed unmatched. Per germline, CDR1 MNHEY and CDR2 SVGAGI. CDR3 length: 15 amino acids. The CDR3 loop is CASSSGTTISYEQYF. The CDR3, as DNA: TGTGCCAGCAGTTCCGGGACTACAATTTCCTACGAGCAGTACTTC.

V gene TRBV3-1 (or the pseudogene TRBV3-2) combines with J gene TRBJ2-3; TRBD2 matches at 9 bases. The length of the CDR3 is 15 residues. CDR1 and CDR2 (germline): LGHDT, YNNKEL (reference sequence). V lost 4 bases and J lost 6; bases outside the gene matches: 8. CDR3 DNA sequence: TGTGCCAGCAGCCCCTTGGCGGGGGGGCGGGATACGCAGTATTTT. It is translated as CASSPLAGGRDTQYF.

This chain connects TRBV6-5 to TRBJ1-1; D unresolved. Trimming stripped 2 bases from V and 4 bases from J, with 11 bases between. Per the germline V gene, CDR1 is MNHEY and CDR2 is SVGAGI. This CDR3 region has 14 residues. CDR3 nucleotides: TGTGCCAGCAGTTACGGAGGGAGAGGCACTGAAGCTTTCTTT. Its translation is CASSYGGRGTEAFF.

The genes are TRBV29-1 and TRBJ1-2, with D perhaps matching TRBD1 (5 bases). From germline, CDR1 is SQVTM and CDR2 ANQGSEA. The CDR3 sequence is 13 residues long. V gave up 2 bases and J gave up 3 bases, with 10 bases separating them. DNA of the CDR3: TGCAGCGTTGAAAGGGGCGGAGACTATGGCTACACCTTC. Residues: CSVERGGDYGYTF.

As DNA, the CDR3 is TGTGCCAGCAGCCTCAGGCTCCCTGGGGCCAACGTCCTGACTTTC. Protein: CASSLRLPGANVLTF. This chain connects TRBV7-2 to TRBJ2-6, with no clear D. Germline V gene sequence: CDR1 SGHTA, CDR2 FQGNSA. Trimming stripped 5 bases from V and 2 bases from J, with 10 bases between. This CDR3 has 15 residues.

This sequence joins TRBV4-1 and TRBJ1-2; D is ambiguous. The CDR3 covers 14 residues. Germline V gene data show CDR1 as MGHRA and CDR2 as YSYEKL. V was pared by 1 base and J by 3 bases, with 9 bases between. The CDR3 region is CASSQGSRYYGYTF. For the CDR3, the DNA is TGCGCCAGCAGCCAAGGGTCCAGGTACTATGGCTACACCTTC.

The V gene is TRBV5-1, the J gene TRBJ2-3, with 8 nucleotides matching TRBD1. V shed 5 bases, J shed 0 bases, and the junction held 2 bases outside the gene matches. The CDR3 has 14 residues. Germline V gene lookup returns CDR1 SGHRS and CDR2 YFSETQ. The CDR3 spells CASSGTGSTDTQYF. CDR3 nucleotides: TGCGCCAGCAGTGGGACAGGTAGCACAGATACGCAGTATTTT.

Remarks on this clone: The sample carries other DNA sequences with the same CDR3. The chain carries TRBV7-3 and TRBJ2-5, with 11 positions matching TRBD2. This CDR3 contains 15 residues. Trimming at V came to 4 bases and at J to 2 bases, leaving 3 bases not matched to a gene. CDR1 is SGHTA, CDR2 FQGTGA, per germline. The CDR3 DNA sequence: TGTGCCAGCAGCTCCCTAGCGGGGGGACAAGAGACCCAGTACTTC. As protein: CASSSLAGGQETQYF.

The chain links TRBV9 to TRBJ1-2; tentatively, D is TRBD1 (5 bases). This CDR3 is 16 amino acids long. Trimming cost V 6 bases and J 3 bases, with 21 bases left between them. Germline V gene lookup returns CDR1 SGDLS and CDR2 YYNGEE. This chain's CDR3 is CASTPSRWGDYYGYTF. The CDR3 nucleotides are TGTGCCAGCACCCCCTCACGTTGGGGGGACTACTATGGCTACACCTTC.

V gene TRBV10-2 combines with J gene TRBJ2-5; D is uncertain. Germline CDR1 and CDR2: WSHSY and SAAADI. V was pared by 4 bases and J by 4 bases, with 13 bases between. The CDR3 has 14 amino acids. This chain's CDR3 is CASSVASLGETQYF. CDR3 sequence (DNA): TGCGCCAGCAGTGTAGCATCCTTGGGAGAGACCCAGTACTTC.

Turning to this clone: A read error may account for a junction end that differs from germline. This rearrangement joins TRBV7-7 to TRBJ2-2; 8 nucleotides align to TRBD2. There are 15 residues in the CDR3. Germline V gene data show CDR1 as SSHAT and CDR2 as FNYEAQ (reference sequence). In DNA form, the CDR3 reads TGTGCTAGCAGTAGAAGCGGGGGTAACACCGGGGAGCTGTTTTTT. This sequence encodes CASSRSGGNTGELFF.

This clone appeared once. This sequence joins TRBV3-1 (or the pseudogene TRBV3-2) and TRBJ2-1; perhaps TRBD1 as D (6 bases). V lost 0 bases, J lost 2 bases, and 14 bases lay in between. The germline gives CDR1 LGHDT, CDR2 YNNKEL (reference sequence). The CDR3 contains 17 residues. The CDR3 loop reads CASSQDQRTATYNEQFF. Here the CDR3 DNA reads TGTGCCAGCAGCCAAGATCAGAGGACAGCCACCTACAATGAGCAGTTCTTC.

The chain recombines TRBV2 with TRBJ1-5; weak D call: TRBD1 (5 bases). Germline CDR1 reads SNHLY; CDR2 reads FYNNEI. This CDR3 region has 14 residues. V lost 3 bases and J 5 bases, leaving 11 bases between the germline ends. Here the CDR3 reads CASSDRTPHQPQHF. Written as DNA, the CDR3 is TGTGCCAGCAGTGACAGGACACCCCATCAGCCCCAGCATTTT.

V is TRBV7-3 and J is TRBJ2-2, with a possible D match to TRBD2 (5 bases). CDR1 and CDR2 from the germline V gene are SGHTA and FQGTGA. V was pared by 5 bases and J by 9 bases, with 16 bases between. The CDR3 covers 14 residues. The CDR3 DNA reads as TGTGCCAGCAGCCCAAGGGAAGGCGGGCGGGAGCTGTTTTTT. This encodes CASSPREGGRELFF.